This entry concerns a single T cell receptor beta chain. The method was immunoSEQ multiplex PCR; TCRdb's version includes in-frame clones alone and lacks a portion of them. The sample consists of some 68,000 clones, approximately 90% of them appearing once. Trimming shortened V by 0 bases and J by 2 bases, and 9 bases separated the two germline ends. Germline CDR1 and CDR2: LGHNA and YSLEER. The CDR3 extends over 15 amino acids. The data were obtained in a study of OX40 agonist ivuxolimab in advanced cancers. This TCR derives from an adult with an advanced solid tumor such as melanoma, head and neck, liver or kidney cancer. Sequences were derived from CD4+ or CD8+ T cells sorted from blood, sampled in a trial of the OX40 agonist ivuxolimab. The genes are TRBV4-3 and TRBJ2-3; D unclear. Here the CDR3 reads CASSQEWQATDTQYF. The DNA for the CDR3 is TGCGCCAGCAGCCAAGAGTGGCAGGCCACAGATACGCAGTATTTT.